Presented here are 9 T cell receptor beta chains from one specimen sequenced in a study of T cell responses to AZD1222 COVID-19 vaccine. Profiling relied on immunoSEQ multiplex PCR, and the TCRdb table lists in-frame clones only, not all of them. This table holds 90,000 to 120,000 clones, around nine tenths found once. The sequenced sample was peripheral blood, obtained on day 0 of AZD1222 vaccination. These receptors all come from an adult in good health.

The chain employs TRBV5-6 and TRBJ2-7; D may be TRBD1 (5 bases). Germline values: CDR1 SGHDT, CDR2 YYEEEE. The ends were cut back, 2 bases at V and 5 bases at J, with 11 bases in the middle. This CDR3 is 13 amino acids long. The CDR3 here is CASSFPGLDEQYF. DNA of the CDR3: TGTGCCAGCAGCTTTCCAGGGTTGGACGAGCAGTACTTC. Based on the CDR3 plus reference TRBV5-6 and TRBJ2-7, the full variable domain is DAGVTQSPTHLIKTRGQQVTLRCSPKSGHDTVSWYQQALGQGPQFIFQYYEEEERQRGNFPDRFSGHQFPNYSSELNVNALLLGDSALYLCASSFPGLDEQYFGPGTRLTVT.

This chain connects TRBV11-2 to TRBJ1-1; no reliable D call. This CDR3 region has 13 residues. Trimming left V 1 base short and J 4 bases short, with 7 bases between. CDR1 is SGHAT, CDR2 FQNNGV, per germline. CDR3 DNA sequence: TGTGCCAGCAGCTTAGTAAGTGGCACTGAAGCTTTCTTT. Translation: CASSLVSGTEAFF.

This clone was detected a few times. The chain is built from TRBV6-5 and TRBJ2-1, with D perhaps being TRBD1 or TRBD2 (5 bases each). This CDR3 contains 13 residues. Germline V lookup: CDR1 MNHEY, CDR2 SVGAGI. Trimming removed 8 bases at V and 8 bases at J, with 16 bases between. The CDR3, as DNA: TGTGCCAGCTCGGGACGGTCTCTGGATGAGCAGTTCTTC. Encoded protein: CASSGRSLDEQFF.

This chain uses TRBV4-1 with TRBJ1-1, with D unresolved. The CDR3 has 17 residues. V lost 1 base and J lost 1, with 16 bases in between. CDR1 is MGHRA, CDR2 YSYEKL, per germline. CDR3 nucleotides: TGCGCCAGCAGCCAAGGGAACGGCCGAGGGAAGAACACTGAAGCTTTCTTT. Translated, it gives CASSQGNGRGKNTEAFF.

The gene calls are TRBV18 and TRBJ2-3; D may be TRBD2 (6 bases). The CDR3 totals 15 residues. The germline gives CDR1 KGHSH, CDR2 LQKENI. V lost 6 bases to trimming and J lost 4 bases, with 17 bases between them. The CDR3 region has the DNA TGTGCCAGCTCCCCGTTACCCGGGGGAGCAGATACGCAGTATTTT. The encoded protein is CASSPLPGGADTQYF.

The J gene is TRBJ2-7, the V gene TRBV3-1 (or the pseudogene TRBV3-2); the match to TRBD2 covers 12 bases. The length of the CDR3 is 15 residues. The germline V gene has CDR1 LGHDT and CDR2 YNNKEL (reference sequence). Germline trimming cut 4 bases from V and 2 bases from J; bases unmatched to any gene: 3. CDR3 sequence (DNA): TGTGCCAGCAGCCCCCGGACTAGCGGGGCCTACGAGCAGTACTTC. Protein sequence: CASSPRTSGAYEQYF.

V gene TRBV7-8 combines with J gene TRBJ2-3; no firm D call. This CDR3 is built from 14 residues. Germline values: CDR1 SGHVS, CDR2 FQNEAQ. V was trimmed by 2 bases and J by 5 bases, leaving 11 bases between them. The CDR3 coding sequence is TGTGCCAGCAGCTTATCCGTCAGGCAAGATACGCAGTATTTT. Translated: CASSLSVRQDTQYF.

The chain carries TRBV19 and TRBJ1-1; 10 positions agree with TRBD1. Trimming removed 6 bases from V and 5 bases from J; junction bases left unmatched: 6. Germline CDR1 and CDR2: LNHDA and SQIVND (reference sequence). This CDR3 comprises 14 residues. As DNA, the CDR3 is TGTGCCAGTAGAAAGACAGGGGGCGGGACTGAAGCTTTCTTT. Translating gives CASRKTGGGTEAFF.

This clone was seen a handful of times. The V and J genes are TRBV6-5 and TRBJ1-5; D gene unclear. Germline loops: CDR1 MNHEY, CDR2 SVGAGI. V was cut by 6 bases and J by 2 bases, with 11 bases left in between. CDR3 length: 14 amino acids. The DNA for the CDR3 is TGTGCCAGCAGCAGCGGGTTCGGCAATCAGCCCCAGCATTTT. It yields the protein CASSSGFGNQPQHF.